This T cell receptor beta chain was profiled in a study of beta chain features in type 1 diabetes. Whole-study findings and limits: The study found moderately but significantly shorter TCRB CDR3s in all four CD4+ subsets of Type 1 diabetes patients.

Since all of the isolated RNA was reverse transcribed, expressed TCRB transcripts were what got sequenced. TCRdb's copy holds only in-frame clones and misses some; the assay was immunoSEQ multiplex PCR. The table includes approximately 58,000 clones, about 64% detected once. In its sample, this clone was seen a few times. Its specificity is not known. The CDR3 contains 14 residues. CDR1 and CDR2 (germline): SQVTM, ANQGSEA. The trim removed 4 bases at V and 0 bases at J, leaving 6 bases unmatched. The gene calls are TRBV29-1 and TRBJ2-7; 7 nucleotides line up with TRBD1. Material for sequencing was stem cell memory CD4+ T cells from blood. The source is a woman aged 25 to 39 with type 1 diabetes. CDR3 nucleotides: TGCAGCGTTGGTAGGGACAGCAGCTCCTACGAGCAGTACTTC. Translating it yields CSVGRDSSSYEQYF.